This T cell receptor beta chain emerged from a study of blood T cell repertoires in COVID-19. Generated by immunoSEQ multiplex PCR, the TCRdb table keeps only in-frame clones and is missing some. The sample holds about 280,000 clones, about 85% seen once. V trimming: 2 bases; J trimming: 3 bases; junction bases outside the gene matches: 5. The germline V gene encodes CDR1 MNHNS and CDR2 SASEGT. The CDR3 is made up of 15 amino acids. The origin of this receptor is a human donor in a cohort sampled during active COVID-19. Sequencing was performed on peripheral blood. The V gene is TRBV6-1, the J gene TRBJ1-1, with 8 bases matching TRBD1. The CDR3 DNA reads TGTGCCAGCAGTGAAAGCAGGGGGCTAGACACTGAAGCTTTCTTT. As protein: CASSESRGLDTEAFF.